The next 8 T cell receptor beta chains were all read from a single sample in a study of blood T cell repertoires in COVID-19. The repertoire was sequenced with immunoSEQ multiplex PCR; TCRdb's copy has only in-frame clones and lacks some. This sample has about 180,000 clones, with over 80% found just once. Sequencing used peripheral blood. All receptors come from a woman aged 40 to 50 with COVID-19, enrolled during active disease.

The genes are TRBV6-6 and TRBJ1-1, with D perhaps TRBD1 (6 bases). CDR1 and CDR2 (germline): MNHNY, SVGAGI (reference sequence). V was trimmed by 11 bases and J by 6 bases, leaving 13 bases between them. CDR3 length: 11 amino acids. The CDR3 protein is CAHKGGSEAFF. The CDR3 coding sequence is TGTGCCCACAAGGGGGGGTCTGAAGCTTTCTTT.

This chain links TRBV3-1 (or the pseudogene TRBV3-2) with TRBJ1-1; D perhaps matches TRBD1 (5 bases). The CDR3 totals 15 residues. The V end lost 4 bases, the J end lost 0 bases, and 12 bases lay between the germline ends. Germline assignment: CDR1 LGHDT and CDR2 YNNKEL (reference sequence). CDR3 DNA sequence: TGTGCCAGCAGCCTCAGGGATTACATGAACACTGAAGCTTTCTTT. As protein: CASSLRDYMNTEAFF.

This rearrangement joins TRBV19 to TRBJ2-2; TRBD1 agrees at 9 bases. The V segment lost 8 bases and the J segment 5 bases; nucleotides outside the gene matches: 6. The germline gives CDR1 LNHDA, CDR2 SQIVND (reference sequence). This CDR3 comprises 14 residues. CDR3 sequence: CASLRQGGTGELFF. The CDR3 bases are TGTGCCAGTCTTAGACAGGGGGGGACCGGGGAGCTGTTTTTT.

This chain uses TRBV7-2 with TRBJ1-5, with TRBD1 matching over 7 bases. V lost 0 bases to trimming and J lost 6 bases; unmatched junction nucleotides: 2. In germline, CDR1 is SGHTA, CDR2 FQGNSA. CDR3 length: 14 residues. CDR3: CASSLAGGPQPQHF. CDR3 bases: TGTGCCAGCAGCTTAGCAGGGGGCCCTCAGCCCCAGCATTTT.

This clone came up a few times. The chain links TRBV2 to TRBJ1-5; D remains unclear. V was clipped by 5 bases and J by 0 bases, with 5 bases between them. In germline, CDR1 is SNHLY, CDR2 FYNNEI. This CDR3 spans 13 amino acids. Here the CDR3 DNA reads TGTGCCAGCAGTTATAATAGCAATCAGCCCCAGCATTTT. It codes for CASSYNSNQPQHF.

As DNA, the CDR3 is TGTGCCAGCAGTGCGGGGGTAGCTTTCTTT. Translation gives CASSAGVAFF. The genes are TRBV28 and TRBJ1-1, with a tentative D call TRBD1 (5 bases). CDR3 size: 10 residues. Trimming pared 5 bases from V and 10 bases from J, leaving 8 bases between. The germline V gene has CDR1 MDHEN and CDR2 SYDVKM. The full variable domain, its missing parts supplied by reference TRBV28 and TRBJ1-1, is DVKVTQSSRYLVKRTGEKVFLECVQDMDHENMFWYRQDPGLGLRLIYFSYDVKMKEKGDIPEGYSVSREKKERFSLILESASTNQTSMYLCASSAGVAFFGQGTRLTVV.

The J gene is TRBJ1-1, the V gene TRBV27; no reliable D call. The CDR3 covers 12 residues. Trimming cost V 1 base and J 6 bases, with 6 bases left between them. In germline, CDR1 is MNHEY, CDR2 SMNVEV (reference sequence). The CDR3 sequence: CASSLFGAEAFF. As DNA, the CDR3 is TGTGCCAGCAGTTTATTTGGAGCTGAAGCTTTCTTT.

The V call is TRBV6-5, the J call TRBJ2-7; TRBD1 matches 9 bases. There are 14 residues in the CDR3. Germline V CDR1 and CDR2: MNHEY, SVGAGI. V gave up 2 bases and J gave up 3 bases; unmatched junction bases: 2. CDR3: CASSYGTGNYEQYF. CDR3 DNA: TGTGCCAGCAGTTACGGGACAGGGAACTACGAGCAGTACTTC.